The TCR beta chain described here comes from a study of T cell responses to AZD1222 COVID-19 vaccine. Study-wide results and limits: Donors skewed white British and female; clonal diversity was possibly underestimated. Sampled repertoires all dated from after the peak T cell response.

This clone has only a few counts. The antigen remains undetermined. Measured with immunoSEQ multiplex PCR; TCRdb has only the in-frame clones, and not every one. The sample contains approximately 150,000 clones, 88% of which appear only once. Per germline, CDR1 SNHLY and CDR2 FYNNEI. After removal of 8 bases from V and 7 bases from J, the junction contained 13 bases not matched to a gene. This CDR3 region has 15 residues. The chain couples TRBV2 to TRBJ1-5; 8 bases are a match to TRBD1. The TCR comes from an adult who received the MenACWY meningococcal vaccine as a control. The sequencing here drew on peripheral blood, taken 28 days after the second dose of the MenACWY control vaccine. CDR3 in amino acids: CASLLGTGGGQPQHF. CDR3 DNA sequence: TGTGCCAGCCTCCTGGGGACAGGAGGGGGACAGCCCCAGCATTTT.